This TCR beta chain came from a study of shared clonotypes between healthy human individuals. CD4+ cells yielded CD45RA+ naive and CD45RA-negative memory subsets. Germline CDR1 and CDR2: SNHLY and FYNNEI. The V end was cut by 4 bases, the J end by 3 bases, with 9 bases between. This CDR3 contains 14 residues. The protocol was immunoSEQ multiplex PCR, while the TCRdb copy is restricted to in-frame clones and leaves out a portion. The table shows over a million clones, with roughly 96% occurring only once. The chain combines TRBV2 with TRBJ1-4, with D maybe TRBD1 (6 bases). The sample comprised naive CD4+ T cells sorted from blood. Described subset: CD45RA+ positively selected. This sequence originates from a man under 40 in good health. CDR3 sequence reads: CASSAEGANEKLFF. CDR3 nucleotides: TGTGCCAGCAGTGCCGAGGGGGCTAATGAAAAACTGTTTTTT.